This T cell receptor (beta chain) was found in a study of T cell responses to AZD1222 COVID-19 vaccine. CDR3 length: 17 amino acids. Germline CDR1 and CDR2: MNHNS and SASEGT. Trimming shortened V by 4 bases and J by 2 bases, and 18 bases separated the two germline ends. Repertoires were generated with immunoSEQ multiplex PCR, while TCRdb's copy carries only in-frame clones and drops some. The sample has about 92,000 clones, approximately 84% seen once. V and J are TRBV6-1 and TRBJ2-1; D is possibly TRBD1 (6 bases). The receptor's source is an adult in good health. The input for sequencing was peripheral blood, taken on day 0 of AZD1222 vaccination. The CDR3 DNA is TGTGCCAGCAGTGCCCCCCTGTCCACAGGGCCCTACAATGAGCAGTTCTTC. Amino acids: CASSAPLSTGPYNEQFF.